The rows below give T cell receptor beta chains drawn from one sample of a study of T cell responses to AZD1222 COVID-19 vaccine. Profiling relied on immunoSEQ multiplex PCR, and the TCRdb table lists in-frame clones only, not all of them. Among some 92,000 clones listed, more than 75% were seen once. The sequencing here drew on peripheral blood, taken on day 0 of MenACWY control vaccination. The receptors shown here come from an adult in good health. The CDR3 runs from the conserved cysteine through the conserved F or W. D genes are given only for firm matches. Clone size is given for some rows only: seen once, a few or many times, or a class if the clone is expanded.

-	-	TRBJ2-5	TRBV5-6	CASSFEETQYF	TGTGCCAGCAGCTTCGAAGAGACCCAGTACTTC
-	-	TRBJ2-5	TRBV11-3	CASSHWTDQETQYF	TGTGCCAGCAGCCATTGGACGGACCAAGAGACCCAGTACTTC
TRBD2	-	TRBJ2-3	TRBV5-1	CASSAGLAGRIRTQYF	TGCGCCAGCAGCGCCGGACTAGCGGGAAGGATTAGGACGCAGTATTTT
-	-	TRBJ1-1	TRBV5-1	CASSLVAMSRGRHGNTEAFF	TGCGCCAGCAGCTTGGTTGCAATGTCCCGGGGACGGCACGGGAACACTGAAGCTTTCTTT
TRBD1	once	TRBJ1-2	TRBV28	CASRGQVYGYTF	TGTGCCAGCAGAGGACAGGTCTATGGCTACACCTTC
-	-	TRBJ2-3	TRBV24-1	CATSDPTSTGTDTQYF	TGTGCCACCAGTGACCCGACTTCGACTGGGACAGATACGCAGTATTTT
TRBD1	-	TRBJ2-1	TRBV18	CASSPRDSPIEKFF	TGTGCCAGCTCACCCCGGGACAGTCCGATAGAGAAGTTCTTC
-	-	TRBJ1-2	TRBV29-1	CSVEARGGLGNGYTF	TGCAGCGTTGAAGCCCGGGGGGGGCTAGGGAATGGCTACACCTTC
-	-	TRBJ1-5	TRBV10-2	CASSPGTSNQPQHF	TGCGCCAGCAGTCCCGGGACTAGCAATCAGCCCCAGCATTTT
TRBD1	-	TRBJ1-5	TRBV19	CASSITDRGNQPQHF	TGTGCCAGTAGTATAACGGACAGGGGCAATCAGCCCCAGCATTTT
-	-	TRBJ1-1	TRBV3-1/TRBV3-2	CASSQGPPHGEAFF	TGTGCCAGCAGCCAAGGGCCTCCTCATGGTGAAGCTTTCTTT
-	-	TRBJ1-4	TRBV7-9	CASSLEGEKLFF	TGTGCCAGCAGCTTAGAGGGGGAAAAACTGTTTTTT
-	-	TRBJ1-4	TRBV18	CASSPPGIEKLFF	TGTGCCAGCTCACCCCCAGGTATCGAAAAACTGTTTTTT
TRBD1	-	TRBJ1-6	TRBV6-6	CASRDRVGDSPLHF	TGTGCCAGCAGAGACAGGGTTGGGGATTCACCCCTCCACTTT
TRBD1	-	TRBJ1-5	TRBV19	CASTFNRGGQPQHF	TGTGCCAGTACCTTCAACAGGGGTGGTCAGCCCCAGCATTTT
-	-	TRBJ2-2	TRBV6-5	CASRPTGTGELFF	TGTGCCAGCAGGCCAACAGGGACCGGGGAGCTGTTTTTT